What follows is one T cell receptor (beta chain) and its context. In the authors' workflow: Amplification of reference gene primers was used by the study to estimate nucleated cell counts. The protocol was immunoSEQ multiplex PCR, while the TCRdb copy is restricted to in-frame clones and leaves out a portion. The DNA gave D and trimming, while V, J and clone size come from that table. The repertoire holds 150,000 to 180,000 clones, with over 60% as singletons. This sample was included in a study of blood T cell repertoires in COVID-19. Study-wide background: COVID-19 samples, acute and convalescent, were from the United States, Italy and Spain. PBMCs, B-cell-depleted T cells, or T cells were the source of the cDNA or gDNA that made up the material.

V shed 1 base and J shed 8 bases, with 15 bases lying between them. Germline V CDR1 and CDR2: SGHAT, FQNNGV. There are 15 residues in the CDR3. The sequenced material came from peripheral blood. The TCR comes from an elderly man with acute or convalescent COVID-19. The rearrangement links TRBV11-2 to TRBJ1-3; D remains ambiguous. CDR3 protein: CASSLVGQSYDTIYF. CDR3 DNA: TGTGCCAGCAGCTTAGTTGGGCAGTCCTACGACACCATATATTTT.